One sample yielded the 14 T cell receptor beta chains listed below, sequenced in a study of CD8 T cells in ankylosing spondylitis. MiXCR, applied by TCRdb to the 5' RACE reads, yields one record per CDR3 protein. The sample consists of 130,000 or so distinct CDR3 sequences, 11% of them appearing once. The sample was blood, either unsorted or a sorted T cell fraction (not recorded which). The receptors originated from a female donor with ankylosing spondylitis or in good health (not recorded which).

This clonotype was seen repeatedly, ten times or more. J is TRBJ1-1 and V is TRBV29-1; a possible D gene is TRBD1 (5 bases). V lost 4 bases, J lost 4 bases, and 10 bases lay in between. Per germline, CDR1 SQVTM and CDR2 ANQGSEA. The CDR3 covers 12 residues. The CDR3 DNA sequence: TGCAGCGTTGTAGCGGGGCGCACTGAAGCTTTCTTT. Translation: CSVVAGRTEAFF.

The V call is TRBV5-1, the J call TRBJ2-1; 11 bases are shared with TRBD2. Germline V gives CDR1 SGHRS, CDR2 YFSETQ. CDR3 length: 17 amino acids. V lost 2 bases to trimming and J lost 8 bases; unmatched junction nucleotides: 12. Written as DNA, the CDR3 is TGCGCCAGCAGCTTCTTTGAAACTAGCGGGAGATTTGATGAGCAGTTCTTC. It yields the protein CASSFFETSGRFDEQFF.

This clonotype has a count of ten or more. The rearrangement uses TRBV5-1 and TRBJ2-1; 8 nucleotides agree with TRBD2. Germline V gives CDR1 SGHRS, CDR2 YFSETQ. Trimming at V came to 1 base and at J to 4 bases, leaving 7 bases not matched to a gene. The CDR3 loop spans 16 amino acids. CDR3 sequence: CASSLYGSGGYNEQFF. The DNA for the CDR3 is TGCGCCAGCAGCTTGTACGGGAGCGGGGGATACAATGAGCAGTTCTTC.

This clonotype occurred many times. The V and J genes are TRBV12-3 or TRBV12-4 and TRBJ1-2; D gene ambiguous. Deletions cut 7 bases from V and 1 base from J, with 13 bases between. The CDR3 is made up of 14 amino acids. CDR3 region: CASTPGWSNYGYTF. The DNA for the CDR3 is TGTGCCAGCACCCCCGGTTGGAGTAACTATGGCTACACCTTC.

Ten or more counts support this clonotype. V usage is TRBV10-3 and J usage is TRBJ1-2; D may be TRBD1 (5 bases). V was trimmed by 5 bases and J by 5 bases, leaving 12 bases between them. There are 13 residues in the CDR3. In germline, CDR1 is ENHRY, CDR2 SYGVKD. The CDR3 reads CAISTGTEYGYTF. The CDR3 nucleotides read TGTGCCATCAGTACCGGGACGGAATATGGCTACACCTTC.

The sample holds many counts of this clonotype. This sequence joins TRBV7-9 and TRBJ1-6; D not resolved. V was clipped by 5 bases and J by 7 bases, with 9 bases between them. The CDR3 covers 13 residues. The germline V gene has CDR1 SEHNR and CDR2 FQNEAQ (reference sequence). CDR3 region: CASSPGWNSPLHF. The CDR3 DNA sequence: TGTGCCAGCAGCCCGGGATGGAATTCACCCCTCCACTTT.

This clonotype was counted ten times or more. This CDR3 is CASSQDLTGSYEQYF. The DNA for the CDR3 is TGTGCCAGCAGCCAAGATTTGACAGGGAGTTATGAGCAGTACTTC. The chain has TRBV3-1 and TRBJ2-7, with 7 bases aligning to TRBD1. The CDR3 is made up of 15 amino acids. The germline V gene encodes CDR1 LGHDT and CDR2 YNNKEL (reference sequence). Trimming removed 0 bases from V and 7 bases from J; junction bases left unmatched: 9.

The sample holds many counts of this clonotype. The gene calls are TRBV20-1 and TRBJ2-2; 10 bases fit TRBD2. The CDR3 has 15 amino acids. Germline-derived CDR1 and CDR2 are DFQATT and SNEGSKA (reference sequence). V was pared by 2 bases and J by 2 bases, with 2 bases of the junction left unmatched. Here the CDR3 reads CSARLAGDNTGELFF. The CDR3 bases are TGCAGTGCTAGACTAGCGGGGGATAACACCGGGGAGCTGTTTTTT.

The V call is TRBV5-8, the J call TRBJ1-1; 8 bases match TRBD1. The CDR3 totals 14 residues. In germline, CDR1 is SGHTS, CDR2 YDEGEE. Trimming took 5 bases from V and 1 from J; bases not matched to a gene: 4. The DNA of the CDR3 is TGTGCCAGCAGGAGACAGGGGAGGAACACTGAAGCTTTCTTT. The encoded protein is CASRRQGRNTEAFF.

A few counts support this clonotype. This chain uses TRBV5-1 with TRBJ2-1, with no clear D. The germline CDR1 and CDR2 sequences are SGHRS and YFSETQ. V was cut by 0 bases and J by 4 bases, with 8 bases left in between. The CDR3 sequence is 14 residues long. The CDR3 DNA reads TGCGCCAGCAGCTTGGCAGTCAGATACAATGAGCAGTTCTTC. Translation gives CASSLAVRYNEQFF.

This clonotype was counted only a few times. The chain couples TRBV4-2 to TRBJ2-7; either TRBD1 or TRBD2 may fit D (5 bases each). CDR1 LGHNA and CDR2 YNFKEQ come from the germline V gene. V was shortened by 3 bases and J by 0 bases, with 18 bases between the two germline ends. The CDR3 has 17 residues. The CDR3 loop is CASSQALEGRSSYEQYF. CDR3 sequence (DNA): TGTGCCAGCAGCCAGGCCCTAGAGGGGCGCAGCTCCTACGAGCAGTACTTC.

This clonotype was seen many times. The CDR3 loop is CSAREGHDSYEQYF. The CDR3 region has the DNA TGCAGTGCTAGAGAGGGACATGATTCCTACGAGCAGTACTTC. This chain links TRBV20-1 with TRBJ2-7; weak D call: TRBD1 (6 bases). V was shortened by 0 bases and J by 1 base, with 10 bases between the two germline ends. CDR3 length: 14 residues. CDR1 is DFQATT and CDR2 is SNEGSKA in the germline V gene (reference sequence).

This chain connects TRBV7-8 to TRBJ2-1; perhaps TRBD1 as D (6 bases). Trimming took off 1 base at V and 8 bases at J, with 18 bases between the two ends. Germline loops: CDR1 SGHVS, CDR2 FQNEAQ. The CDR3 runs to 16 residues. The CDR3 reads CASSLGLGGGGDEQFF. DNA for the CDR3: TGTGCCAGCAGCTTAGGGTTGGGCGGTGGGGGCGATGAGCAGTTCTTC.

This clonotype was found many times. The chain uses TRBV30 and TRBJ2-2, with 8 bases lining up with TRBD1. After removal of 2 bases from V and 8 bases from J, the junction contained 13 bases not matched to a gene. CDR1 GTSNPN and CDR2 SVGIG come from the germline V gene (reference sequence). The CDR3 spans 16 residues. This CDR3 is CAWSLTGTGLVGELFF. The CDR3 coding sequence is TGTGCCTGGAGTCTTACCGGGACAGGTTTGGTAGGGGAGCTGTTTTTT.